The 16 T cell receptor beta chains below all came from one sample that was sequenced in a study of blood T cell repertoires in COVID-19. The repertoire was sequenced with immunoSEQ multiplex PCR; TCRdb's copy has only in-frame clones and lacks some. Here the sample spans about 140,000 clones, 80% to 85% being singletons. The specimen sequenced was peripheral blood. Receptor source: a human donor in a cohort sampled during active COVID-19.

This clone was seen only a few times. The rearrangement links TRBV28 to TRBJ1-5; no clear D. The V gene's germline CDR1 is MDHEN and CDR2 SYDVKM. This CDR3 has 15 amino acids. The V end lost 3 bases, the J end lost 2 bases, and 11 bases lay between the germline ends. CDR3 bases: TGTGCCAGCAGTTTTTTTGGCATCCGCAATCAGCCCCAGCATTTT. Amino acid sequence: CASSFFGIRNQPQHF. Variable domain in full (rest from reference TRBV28 and TRBJ1-5): DVKVTQSSRYLVKRTGEKVFLECVQDMDHENMFWYRQDPGLGLRLIYFSYDVKMKEKGDIPEGYSVSREKKERFSLILESASTNQTSMYLCASSFFGIRNQPQHFGDGTRLSIL.

The chain uses TRBV5-1 and TRBJ2-7; TRBD1 might be the D (6 bases). The germline V gene has CDR1 SGHRS and CDR2 YFSETQ. The V end lost 0 bases, the J end lost 7 bases, and 14 bases lay between the germline ends. CDR3 length: 14 amino acids. The CDR3 is CASSLGQGMGEQYF. Here the CDR3 DNA reads TGCGCCAGCAGCTTGGGGCAGGGGATGGGGGAGCAGTACTTC. Based on the CDR3 plus reference TRBV5-1 and TRBJ2-7, the full variable domain is KAGVTQTPRYLIKTRGQQVTLSCSPISGHRSVSWYQQTPGQGLQFLFEYFSETQRNKGNFPGRFSGRQFSNSRSEMNVSTLELGDSALYLCASSLGQGMGEQYFGPGTRLTVT.

V gene TRBV9 combines with J gene TRBJ1-2; D is uncertain. CDR1 is SGDLS, CDR2 YYNGEE, per germline. CDR3 length: 14 amino acids. Trimming left V 4 bases short and J 4 bases short, with 14 bases between. The CDR3 region has the DNA TGTGCCAGCAGCCCTATGGTCGAACGCTATGGCTACACCTTC. Translating gives CASSPMVERYGYTF.

This clone is a singleton in its sample. The J gene is TRBJ2-1, the V gene TRBV11-3; possible D gene TRBD1, 7 bases. In germline, CDR1 is SGHNT, CDR2 YENEEA. V was clipped by 8 bases and J by 6 bases, with 14 bases between them. This CDR3 is 13 amino acids long. CDR3 DNA sequence: TGTGCCAGCGCGGGGCAGGGGGTCAATGAGCAGTTCTTC. Its protein is CASAGQGVNEQFF.

This rearrangement joins TRBV5-4 to TRBJ2-7, with TRBD2 matching over 7 bases. The CDR3 runs to 16 residues. The V gene end was trimmed by 0 bases and the J gene end by 0 bases; junction bases not matched to a gene: 6. CDR1 is SGHNT, CDR2 YYREEE, per germline (reference sequence). CDR3 bases: TGTGCCAGCAGCTTGGAGACTAGCTACAACTCCTACGAGCAGTACTTC. It encodes CASSLETSYNSYEQYF.

The chain couples TRBV5-5 to TRBJ2-5; a possible D gene is TRBD2 (6 bases). The CDR3 is 14 residues long. V lost 1 base to trimming and J lost 5 bases, with 12 bases between them. The germline V gene has CDR1 SGHKS and CDR2 YYEKEE (reference sequence). In DNA, the CDR3 is TGTGCCAGCAGCTTGATCGGAGGGCGGGAGACCCAGTACTTC. Protein product: CASSLIGGRETQYF.

V usage is TRBV9 and J usage is TRBJ2-7, with 8 bases fitting TRBD1. V trimming: 0 bases; J trimming: 6 bases; junction bases outside the gene matches: 14. Germline values: CDR1 SGDLS, CDR2 YYNGEE. The CDR3 spans 17 residues. The CDR3 nucleotides are TGTGCCAGCAGCGTAGGGGGAGTGGGACAGGTTCAGGGCGAGCAGTACTTC. Translated, it gives CASSVGGVGQVQGEQYF.

This rearrangement joins TRBV3-1 (or the pseudogene TRBV3-2) to TRBJ2-1; D not certain. The CDR3 length is 11 residues. The V gene's germline CDR1 is LGHDT and CDR2 YNNKEL (reference sequence). V lost 6 bases and J 7 bases, leaving 7 bases between the germline ends. For the CDR3, the DNA is TGTGCCAGCAGAGGAGCTAATGAGCAGTTCTTC. This encodes CASRGANEQFF.

This clone was counted a few times. This chain joins TRBV7-2 and TRBJ2-7; 7 positions agree with TRBD1. J was trimmed by 3 bases and V by 4 bases; bases with no gene match: 9. This CDR3 region has 15 residues. Germline V gene sequence: CDR1 SGHTA, CDR2 FQGNSA. DNA of the CDR3: TGTGCCAGCAGCTCATTAGGACAGGCGTTCTACGAGCAGTACTTC. This encodes CASSSLGQAFYEQYF.

The sample holds one count of this clone. The chain links TRBV5-1 to TRBJ1-4; TRBD1 agrees at 7 bases. The CDR3 has 15 residues. Losses at the gene ends were 3 bases for V and 3 bases for J; bases not matched to a gene: 5. In germline, CDR1 is SGHRS, CDR2 YFSETQ. The CDR3 DNA is TGCGCCAGCAGCTCGGTCGGGACAGCTAATGAAAAACTGTTTTTT. This encodes CASSSVGTANEKLFF.

The chain has TRBV3-1 (or the pseudogene TRBV3-2) and TRBJ2-6; no firm D call. CDR3 length: 15 residues. Germline V gene sequence: CDR1 LGHDT, CDR2 YNNKEL (reference sequence). Trimming removed 1 base from V and 0 bases from J, with 4 bases in between. The CDR3 DNA reads TGTGCCAGCAGCCAAGTAATCTCTGGGGCCAACGTCCTGACTTTC. It yields the protein CASSQVISGANVLTF.

The chain links TRBV7-2 to TRBJ2-5; 7 bases map to TRBD2. CDR3 length: 14 residues. V shed 4 bases and J 5 bases; nucleotides not matched to a gene: 7. CDR1 and CDR2 (germline): SGHTA, FQGNSA. CDR3 amino acids: CASSSTREAETQYF. The DNA of the CDR3 is TGTGCCAGCAGCTCAACTCGGGAGGCGGAGACCCAGTACTTC.

This chain joins TRBV27 and TRBJ1-5, with 9 bases that match TRBD1. CDR3 size: 15 residues. Germline loops: CDR1 MNHEY, CDR2 SMNVEV (reference sequence). V gave up 6 bases and J gave up 0 bases; unmatched junction bases: 3. DNA for the CDR3: TGTGCCAGCAGGGACAGGGGTGTTAGCAATCAGCCCCAGCATTTT. Residues: CASRDRGVSNQPQHF.

The rearrangement uses TRBV6-6 and TRBJ1-5, with 7 bases matching TRBD1. This CDR3 comprises 14 residues. The germline V gene encodes CDR1 MNHNY and CDR2 SVGAGI (reference sequence). Germline trimming cut 8 bases from V and 0 bases from J; bases unmatched to any gene: 4. The chain's CDR3 is CASQTGNSNQPQHF. The CDR3 DNA reads as TGTGCCAGCCAGACAGGGAATAGCAATCAGCCCCAGCATTTT.

The V call is TRBV29-1, the J call TRBJ1-2; 7 bases agree with TRBD1. This CDR3 contains 11 residues. The germline V gene has CDR1 SQVTM and CDR2 ANQGSEA. The ends lost 7 bases at V and 8 bases at J; junction bases unmatched: 7. The CDR3 nucleotides are TGCAGCGCAGGGGGATTGAGAGGCTACACCTTC. It is translated as CSAGGLRGYTF. The full variable domain, with the rest looked up from reference TRBV29-1 and TRBJ1-2, is SAVISQKPSRDICQRGTSLTIQCQVDSQVTMMFWYRQQPGQSLTLIATANQGSEATYESGFVIDKFPISRPNLTFSTLTVSNMSPEDSSIYLCSAGGLRGYTFGSGTRLTVV.

This sequence joins TRBV28 and TRBJ2-1, with 14 bases fitting TRBD2. The junction had 15 bases not matched to a gene; V was cut back by 5 bases and J by 0 bases. The CDR3 covers 21 residues. Germline CDR1 is MDHEN and CDR2 is SYDVKM. The CDR3 DNA reads TGTGCCAGCAGTCCTACCTCGACTAGCGGGAGGGCGTCAAGCTCCTACAATGAGCAGTTCTTC. Translation: CASSPTSTSGRASSSYNEQFF.